This T cell receptor (beta chain) was profiled in a study of chemoradiotherapy in HPV16-positive cancers. Study at large: Candidate HPV-specific clones and shared TCR motifs came from a couple of HPV16-positive patients.

Note on this clone: Its antigen is not known.

Germline CDR1 is GTSNPN and CDR2 is SVGIG (reference sequence). Trimming took 2 bases from V and 5 from J, leaving 21 bases between them. This CDR3 has 16 residues. Overall study results and limits: In HPV16-positive patients, HPV-responsive T-cell expansion tracked better recurrence-free survival. During treatment, candidate HPV-specific clones and E7-related motifs expanded in tumor.

The table came from immunoSEQ multiplex PCR; TCRdb's copy has only in-frame clones and leaves some out. The sample holds approximately 15,000 clones; 60% to 80% are singletons and the top ten take approximately 1.3%. This TCR was sampled from a human donor with HPV-associated anogenital cancer. The specimen was taken from a patient who underwent chemoradiotherapy. The V gene is TRBV30, the J gene TRBJ1-1; D is possibly TRBD1 (5 bases). CDR3 protein: CAWSKGSGTAKTEAFF. The CDR3 bases are TGTGCCTGGAGTAAGGGATCCGGGACGGCTAAGACTGAAGCTTTCTTT.